This record looks at one T cell receptor beta chain sequence and its context. The authors' processing: The authors estimated nucleated cell counts from reference gene primer amplification. The repertoire was sequenced with immunoSEQ multiplex PCR; TCRdb's copy has only in-frame clones and lacks some. The V and J calls and clone size are taken from that table; D and trimming were inferred from the DNA. The data hold 220,000 or so clones, with 70% to 90% observed a single time. This entry is derived from a study of blood T cell repertoires in COVID-19. About the study: The samples span acute and convalescent COVID-19 from the United States, Italy and Spain.

Living in roughly 23 US areas, the participants were between about 18 and 95 years of age. Cohorts were based on clinical histories the participants reported. Looked up from germline, CDR1 is SGHRS and CDR2 is YFSETQ. The CDR3 length is 15 residues. V lost 4 bases, J lost 7 bases, and 12 bases stayed unmatched. The specimen sequenced was PBMCs or T cells enriched from blood (not recorded which). The receptor comes from a woman aged 45 to 65 with acute COVID-19. The chain has TRBV5-1 and TRBJ2-3, with 7 positions matching TRBD2. Here the CDR3 DNA reads TGCGCCAGCAGCCCGGAGGGCGGGGAGGGAAATACGCAGTATTTT. Translating gives CASSPEGGEGNTQYF.